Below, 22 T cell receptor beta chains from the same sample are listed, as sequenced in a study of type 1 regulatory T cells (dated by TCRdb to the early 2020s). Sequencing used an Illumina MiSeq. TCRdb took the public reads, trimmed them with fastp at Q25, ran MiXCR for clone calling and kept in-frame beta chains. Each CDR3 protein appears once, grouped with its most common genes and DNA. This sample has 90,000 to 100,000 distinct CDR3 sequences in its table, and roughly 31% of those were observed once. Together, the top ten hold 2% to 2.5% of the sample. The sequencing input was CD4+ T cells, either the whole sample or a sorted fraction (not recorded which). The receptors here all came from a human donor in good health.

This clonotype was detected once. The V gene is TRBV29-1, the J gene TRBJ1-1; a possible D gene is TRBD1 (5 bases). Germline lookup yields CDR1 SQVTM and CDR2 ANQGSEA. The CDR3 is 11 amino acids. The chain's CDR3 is CIVRGPLEAFF. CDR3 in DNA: TGCATCGTGAGGGGCCCCCTTGAAGCTTTCTTT.

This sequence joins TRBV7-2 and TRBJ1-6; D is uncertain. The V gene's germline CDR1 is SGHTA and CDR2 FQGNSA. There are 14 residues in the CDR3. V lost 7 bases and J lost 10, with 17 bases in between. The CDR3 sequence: CASTSPQIRSPLHF. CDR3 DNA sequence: TGTGCCAGCACCTCCCCCCAAATTCGATCACCCCTCCACTTT.

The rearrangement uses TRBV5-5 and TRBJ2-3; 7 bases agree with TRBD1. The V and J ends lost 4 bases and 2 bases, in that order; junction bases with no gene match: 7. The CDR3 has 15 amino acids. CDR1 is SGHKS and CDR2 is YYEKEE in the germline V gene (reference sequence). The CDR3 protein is CASSPGGSLTDTQYF. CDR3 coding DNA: TGTGCCAGCAGCCCAGGGGGATCCCTCACAGATACGCAGTATTTT.

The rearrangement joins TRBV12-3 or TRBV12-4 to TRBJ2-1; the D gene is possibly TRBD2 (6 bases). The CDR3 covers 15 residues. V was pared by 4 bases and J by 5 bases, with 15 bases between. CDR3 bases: TGTGCCAGCAGTTCGGAAGGACTATTTAACAATGAGCAGTTCTTC. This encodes CASSSEGLFNNEQFF.

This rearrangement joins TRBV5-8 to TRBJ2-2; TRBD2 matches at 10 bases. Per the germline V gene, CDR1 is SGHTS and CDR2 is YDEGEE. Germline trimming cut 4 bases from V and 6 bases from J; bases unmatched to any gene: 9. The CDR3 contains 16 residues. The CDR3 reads CASSLAGARAAGELFF. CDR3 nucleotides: TGTGCCAGCAGCCTAGCGGGAGCTCGTGCCGCCGGGGAGCTGTTTTTT.

CDR3 in DNA: TGTGCCAGCAGCGACGGATTATTACGGGGGGAGACCCAGTACTTC. This translates into CASSDGLLRGETQYF. This chain uses TRBV7-2 with TRBJ2-5; perhaps TRBD2 as D (6 bases). Trimming left V 5 bases short and J 5 bases short, with 18 bases between. There are 15 residues in the CDR3. Germline V lookup: CDR1 SGHTA, CDR2 FQGNSA.

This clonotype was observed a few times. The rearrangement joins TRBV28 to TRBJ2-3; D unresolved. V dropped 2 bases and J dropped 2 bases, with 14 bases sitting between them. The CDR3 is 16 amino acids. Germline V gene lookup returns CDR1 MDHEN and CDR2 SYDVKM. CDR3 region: CASSLRLRTHTDTQYF. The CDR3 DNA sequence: TGTGCCAGCAGTTTACGTCTGCGGACGCACACAGATACGCAGTATTTT.

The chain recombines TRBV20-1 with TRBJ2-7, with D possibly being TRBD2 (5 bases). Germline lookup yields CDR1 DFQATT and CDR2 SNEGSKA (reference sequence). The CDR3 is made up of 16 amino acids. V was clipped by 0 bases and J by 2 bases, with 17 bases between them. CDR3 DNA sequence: TGCAGTGCTAGAGACGTTGAAGGACTTACCACCTACGAGCAGTACTTC. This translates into CSARDVEGLTTYEQYF.

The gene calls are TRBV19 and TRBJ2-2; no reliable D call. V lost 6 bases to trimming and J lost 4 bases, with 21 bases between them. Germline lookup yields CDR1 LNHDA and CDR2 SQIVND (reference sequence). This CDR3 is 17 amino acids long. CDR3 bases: TGTGCCAGTAGGTACCAAGAGCTAGAGTCGGTCACCGGGGAGCTGTTTTTT. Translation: CASRYQELESVTGELFF.

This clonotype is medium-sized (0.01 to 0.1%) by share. CDR3 in amino acids: CASSYPGSYEQYF. The DNA of the CDR3 is TGCGCCAGCAGCTACCCTGGGTCCTACGAGCAGTACTTC. The J gene is TRBJ2-7, the V gene TRBV5-1; D unclear. The CDR3 runs to 13 residues. Germline CDR1 and CDR2: SGHRS and YFSETQ. Trimming cost V 3 bases and J 1 base, with 8 bases left between them.

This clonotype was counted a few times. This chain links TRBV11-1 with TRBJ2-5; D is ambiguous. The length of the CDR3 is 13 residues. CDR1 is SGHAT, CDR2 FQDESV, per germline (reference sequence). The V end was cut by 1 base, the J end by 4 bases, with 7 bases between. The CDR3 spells CASSLGLLETQYF. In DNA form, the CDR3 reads TGTGCCAGCAGCTTAGGTCTCCTAGAGACCCAGTACTTC.

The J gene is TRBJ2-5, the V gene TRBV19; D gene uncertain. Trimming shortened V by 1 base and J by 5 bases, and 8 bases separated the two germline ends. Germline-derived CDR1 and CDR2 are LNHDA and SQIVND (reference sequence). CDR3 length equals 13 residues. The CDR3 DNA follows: TGTGCCAGTAGTATAGCGGGTGGTGAGACCCAGTACTTC. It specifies CASSIAGGETQYF.

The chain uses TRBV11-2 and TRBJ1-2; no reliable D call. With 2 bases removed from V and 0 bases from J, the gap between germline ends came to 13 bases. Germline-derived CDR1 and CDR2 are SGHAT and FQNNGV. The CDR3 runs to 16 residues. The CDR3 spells CASSLIRRRSNYGYTF. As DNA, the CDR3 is TGTGCCAGCAGCTTAATTAGAAGGAGATCTAACTATGGCTACACCTTC.

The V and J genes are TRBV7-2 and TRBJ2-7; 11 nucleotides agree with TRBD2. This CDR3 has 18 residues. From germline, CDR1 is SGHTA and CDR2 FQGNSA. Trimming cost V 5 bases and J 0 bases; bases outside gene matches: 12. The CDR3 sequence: CASSVASSGRPSSYEQYF. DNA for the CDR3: TGTGCCAGCAGCGTCGCCTCTAGCGGGAGGCCGAGCTCCTACGAGCAGTACTTC.

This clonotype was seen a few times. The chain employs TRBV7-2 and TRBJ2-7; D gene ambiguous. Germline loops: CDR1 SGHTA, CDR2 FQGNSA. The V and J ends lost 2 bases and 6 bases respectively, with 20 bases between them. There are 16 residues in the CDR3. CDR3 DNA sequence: TGTGCCAGCAGCTTATTTGGGGATGCCCCTCCCGTCGAGCAGTACTTC. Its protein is CASSLFGDAPPVEQYF.

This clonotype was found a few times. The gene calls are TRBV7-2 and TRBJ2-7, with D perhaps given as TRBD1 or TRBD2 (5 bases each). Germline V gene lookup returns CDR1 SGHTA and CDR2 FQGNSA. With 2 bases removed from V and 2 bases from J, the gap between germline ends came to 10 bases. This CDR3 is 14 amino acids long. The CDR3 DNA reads TGTGCCAGCAGCTTACGGGACGGACCCTACGAGCAGTACTTC. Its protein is CASSLRDGPYEQYF. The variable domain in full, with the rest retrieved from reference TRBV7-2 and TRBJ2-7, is GAGVSQSPSNKVTEKGKDVELRCDPISGHTALYWYRQSLGQGLEFLIYFQGNSAPDKSGLPSDRFSAERTGGSVSTLTIQRTQQEDSAVYLCASSLRDGPYEQYFGPGTRLTVT.

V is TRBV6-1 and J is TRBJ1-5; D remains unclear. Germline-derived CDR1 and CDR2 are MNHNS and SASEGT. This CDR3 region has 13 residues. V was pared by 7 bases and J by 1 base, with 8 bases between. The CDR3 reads CASKEQSNQPQHF. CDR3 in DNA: TGTGCCAGCAAGGAACAGAGCAATCAGCCCCAGCATTTT.

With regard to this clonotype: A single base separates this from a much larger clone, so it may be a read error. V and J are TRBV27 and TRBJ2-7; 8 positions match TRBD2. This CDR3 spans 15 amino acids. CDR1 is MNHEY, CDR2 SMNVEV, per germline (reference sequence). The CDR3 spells CASSTLLAGSYEQHF. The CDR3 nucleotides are TGTGCCAGCAGTACCCTCCTAGCGGGTTCCTACGAGCAGCACTTC.

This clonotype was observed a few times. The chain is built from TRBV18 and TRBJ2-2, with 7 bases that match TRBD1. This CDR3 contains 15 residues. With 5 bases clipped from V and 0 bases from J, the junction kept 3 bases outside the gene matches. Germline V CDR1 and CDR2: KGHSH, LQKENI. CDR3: CASSKDRPNTGELFF. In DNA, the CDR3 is TGTGCCAGCTCAAAGGACAGGCCGAACACCGGGGAGCTGTTTTTT.

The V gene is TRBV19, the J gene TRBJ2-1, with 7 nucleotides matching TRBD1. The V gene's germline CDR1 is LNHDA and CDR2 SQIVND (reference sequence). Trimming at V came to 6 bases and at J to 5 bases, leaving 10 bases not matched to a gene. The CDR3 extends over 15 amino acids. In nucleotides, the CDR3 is TGTGCCAGTAGAAACCGAGGGACAGTAAACAATGAGCAGTTCTTC. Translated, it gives CASRNRGTVNNEQFF.

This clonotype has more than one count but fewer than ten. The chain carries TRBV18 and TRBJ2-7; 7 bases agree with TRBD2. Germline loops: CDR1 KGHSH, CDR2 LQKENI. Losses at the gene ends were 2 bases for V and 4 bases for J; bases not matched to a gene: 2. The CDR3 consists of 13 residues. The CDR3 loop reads CASSPSGNYEQYF. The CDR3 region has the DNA TGTGCCAGCTCACCAAGCGGGAATTACGAGCAGTACTTC.

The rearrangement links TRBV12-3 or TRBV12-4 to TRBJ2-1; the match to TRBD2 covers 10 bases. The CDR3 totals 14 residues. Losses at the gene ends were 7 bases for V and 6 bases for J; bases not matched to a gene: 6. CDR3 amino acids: CASTPGLASNEQFF. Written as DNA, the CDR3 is TGTGCCAGCACCCCGGGACTAGCGAGCAATGAGCAGTTCTTC.